This entry lists 32 T cell receptor beta chains sequenced from one sample in a study of T cell responses to AZD1222 COVID-19 vaccine. This table comes from immunoSEQ multiplex PCR, and its TCRdb copy is limited to in-frame clones, with some not included. The table includes 150,000 to 200,000 clones, 75% to 90% detected once. Sequencing used peripheral blood, obtained on day 0 of AZD1222 vaccination. These receptors originate from an adult in good health.

The rearrangement joins TRBV11-3 to TRBJ2-1; D call uncertain. Deletions cut 2 bases from V and 0 bases from J, with 8 bases between. This CDR3 is built from 15 residues. Looked up from germline, CDR1 is SGHNT and CDR2 is YENEEA. Here the CDR3 reads CASSLRASSYNEQFF. The CDR3 DNA sequence: TGTGCCAGCAGCTTACGGGCTAGCTCCTACAATGAGCAGTTCTTC.

The chain links TRBV5-4 to TRBJ1-3, with D uncertain. This CDR3 spans 16 amino acids. Trimming cost V 0 bases and J 1 base, with 11 bases left between them. CDR1 and CDR2 (germline): SGHNT, YYREEE (reference sequence). Here the CDR3 reads CASSLGGDPSGNTIYF. The DNA for the CDR3 is TGTGCCAGCAGCTTGGGTGGGGATCCTTCTGGAAACACCATATATTTT.

The chain employs TRBV7-3 and TRBJ1-5; no definite D call. Trimming took 4 bases from V and 7 from J, leaving 17 bases between them. Germline V gene sequence: CDR1 SGHTA, CDR2 FQGTGA. The CDR3 is 15 amino acids. The CDR3 here is CASSYKPQEMQPQHF. CDR3 DNA: TGTGCCAGCAGCTATAAACCCCAGGAGATGCAGCCCCAGCATTTT.

This chain links TRBV6-4 with TRBJ2-7, with D unclear. The V and J ends lost 2 bases and 9 bases respectively, with 8 bases between them. CDR1 and CDR2 (germline): MRHNA, SNTAGT. This CDR3 comprises 11 residues. The chain's CDR3 is CASSDVWVQYF. The CDR3 DNA reads TGTGCCAGCAGTGACGTGTGGGTGCAGTACTTC.

The gene calls are TRBV28 and TRBJ1-1; 9 bases fit TRBD1. V shed 2 bases and J 6 bases; nucleotides not matched to a gene: 7. Germline CDR1 is MDHEN and CDR2 is SYDVKM. The CDR3 runs to 15 residues. CDR3 sequence: CASSLGGTGSSEAFF. CDR3 coding DNA: TGTGCCAGCAGTTTAGGGGGGACAGGGAGCTCTGAAGCTTTCTTT. Full variable domain (rest looked up from reference TRBV28 and TRBJ1-1): DVKVTQSSRYLVKRTGEKVFLECVQDMDHENMFWYRQDPGLGLRLIYFSYDVKMKEKGDIPEGYSVSREKKERFSLILESASTNQTSMYLCASSLGGTGSSEAFFGQGTRLTVV.

The chain employs TRBV28 and TRBJ1-1; D is uncertain. Germline V gene data show CDR1 as MDHEN and CDR2 as SYDVKM. The CDR3 length is 12 residues. V was pared by 2 bases and J by 4 bases, with 5 bases between. This CDR3 reads CASSLSGTEAFF. CDR3 nucleotide sequence: TGTGCCAGCAGTTTAAGCGGCACTGAAGCTTTCTTT.

This chain links TRBV7-2 with TRBJ2-2; perhaps TRBD1 as D (5 bases). Germline-derived CDR1 and CDR2 are SGHTA and FQGNSA. The CDR3 extends over 14 amino acids. Trimming removed 5 bases at V and 7 bases at J, with 14 bases between. The CDR3 DNA reads as TGTGCCAGCAGCCAAGTCAGGGTCAACGGGGAGCTGTTTTTT. This translates into CASSQVRVNGELFF. The complete variable domain, with remaining parts taken from reference TRBV7-2 and TRBJ2-2, reads GAGVSQSPSNKVTEKGKDVELRCDPISGHTALYWYRQSLGQGLEFLIYFQGNSAPDKSGLPSDRFSAERTGGSVSTLTIQRTQQEDSAVYLCASSQVRVNGELFFGEGSRLTVL.

This clone was recorded a few times. V and J are TRBV2 and TRBJ2-7; D is perhaps TRBD1 or TRBD2 (5 bases each). Trimming took off 2 bases at V and 7 bases at J, with 18 bases between the two ends. Germline CDR1 and CDR2: SNHLY and FYNNEI. CDR3 length equals 15 residues. CDR3 in amino acids: CASSENGAGAGEQYF. In DNA, the CDR3 is TGTGCCAGCAGTGAAAACGGGGCAGGAGCCGGGGAGCAGTACTTC.

The V gene is TRBV9, the J gene TRBJ2-3, with D perhaps TRBD2 (5 bases). The CDR3 is 15 residues long. Germline CDR1 reads SGDLS; CDR2 reads YYNGEE. V lost 4 bases and J 5 bases, leaving 17 bases between the germline ends. The CDR3 DNA sequence: TGTGCCAGCAGCCCAGAGGGTTCTGCGGGAGATACGCAGTATTTT. Amino acid sequence: CASSPEGSAGDTQYF.

This chain uses TRBV6-5 with TRBJ2-6, with D unresolved. V lost 7 bases and J 0 bases, leaving 10 bases between the germline ends. The CDR3 is 15 residues long. CDR1 and CDR2 (germline): MNHEY, SVGAGI. CDR3 protein: CASIARRSGANVLTF. Here the CDR3 DNA reads TGTGCCAGCATCGCTAGACGCTCTGGGGCCAACGTCCTGACTTTC.

The chain employs TRBV29-1 and TRBJ1-3, with unresolved D. V lost 7 bases to trimming and J lost 0 bases, with 10 bases between them. The germline gives CDR1 SQVTM, CDR2 ANQGSEA. This CDR3 has 13 amino acids. The CDR3 coding sequence is TGCAGCGCCGCCTCTCTCTCTGGAAACACCATATATTTT. This encodes CSAASLSGNTIYF.

The chain uses TRBV7-2 and TRBJ1-2; D ambiguous. Germline-derived CDR1 and CDR2 are SGHTA and FQGNSA. CDR3 length equals 14 residues. V lost 4 bases to trimming and J lost 3 bases, with 12 bases between them. The CDR3 loop reads CASSSLWSDYGYTF. The DNA of the CDR3 is TGTGCCAGCAGCTCGCTTTGGTCCGACTATGGCTACACCTTC.

The genes are TRBV7-8 and TRBJ2-4; TRBD1 agrees at 9 bases. Germline values: CDR1 SGHVS, CDR2 FQNEAQ. The CDR3 is made up of 14 amino acids. V was clipped by 2 bases and J by 6 bases; unmatched bases: 2. The CDR3 DNA sequence: TGTGCCAGCAGCTTAACGGGACAGGGAAACATTCAGTACTTC. It specifies CASSLTGQGNIQYF.

The chain has TRBV2 and TRBJ1-4, with TRBD1 identical over 7 bases. Germline CDR1 and CDR2: SNHLY and FYNNEI. The trim removed 6 bases at V and 8 bases at J, leaving 9 bases unmatched. The length of the CDR3 is 14 residues. The CDR3 DNA is TGTGCCAGCAGAGACAGGGAAGGTATAGAAAAACTGTTTTTT. Translating gives CASRDREGIEKLFF.

The rearrangement joins TRBV7-9 to TRBJ2-1, with 11 bases aligning to TRBD1. From germline, CDR1 is SEHNR and CDR2 FQNEAQ (reference sequence). There are 17 residues in the CDR3. The trim removed 6 bases at V and 1 base at J, leaving 8 bases unmatched. The CDR3 nucleotides read TGTGCCAGCAGACGGGACAGGGGGATAGGGTCCTACAATGAGCAGTTCTTC. Its translation: CASRRDRGIGSYNEQFF.

The chain combines TRBV2 with TRBJ1-5; TRBD1 aligns across 7 bases. The junction had 5 bases not matched to a gene; V was cut back by 6 bases and J by 0 bases. The CDR3 runs to 15 residues. Germline loops: CDR1 SNHLY, CDR2 FYNNEI. In DNA, the CDR3 is TGTGCCAGCAGCGGACAGGTCAATAGCAATCAGCCCCAGCATTTT. This sequence encodes CASSGQVNSNQPQHF.

The chain links TRBV10-3 to TRBJ1-5, with D tentatively TRBD1 (6 bases). Per germline, CDR1 ENHRY and CDR2 SYGVKD. The CDR3 has 13 amino acids. V lost 10 bases, J lost 4 bases, and 14 bases lay in between. The DNA of the CDR3 is TGTGCCACCCATTTAGGGGGTAATCAGCCCCAGCATTTT. This gives the protein CATHLGGNQPQHF.

The chain joins TRBV15 to TRBJ2-2; D gene ambiguous. Trimming removed 1 base from V and 4 bases from J, with 10 bases in between. The CDR3 spans 15 residues. The germline V gene has CDR1 LNHNV and CDR2 YYDKDF (reference sequence). The CDR3 reads CATSRVSSTTGELFF. CDR3 sequence (DNA): TGTGCCACCAGCAGAGTCTCTTCGACCACCGGGGAGCTGTTTTTT.

Notes on this clone: The same CDR3 arises from other DNA sequences in this sample as well. The rearrangement uses TRBV5-1 and TRBJ2-5; maybe TRBD2 (5 bases). V was clipped by 4 bases and J by 5 bases, with 15 bases between them. This CDR3 is 14 amino acids long. The germline CDR1 and CDR2 sequences are SGHRS and YFSETQ. The CDR3, as DNA: TGCGCCAGCAGCGGCGGGTCAGTGAGGGAGACCCAGTACTTC. Its protein is CASSGGSVRETQYF.

This clone was counted once. The rearrangement uses TRBV7-2 and TRBJ2-7; TRBD2 matches 9 bases. Trimming at V came to 2 bases and at J to 1 base, leaving 3 bases not matched to a gene. CDR3 length equals 15 residues. Germline CDR1 SGHTA, CDR2 FQGNSA. CDR3 sequence reads: CASSLRRGGSYEQYF. The CDR3, as DNA: TGTGCCAGCAGCTTACGGCGGGGGGGGTCCTACGAGCAGTACTTC.

The chain carries TRBV6-4 and TRBJ1-2; possible D gene TRBD1, 6 bases. V dropped 9 bases and J dropped 2 bases, with 13 bases sitting between them. CDR1 MRHNA and CDR2 SNTAGT come from the germline V gene. This CDR3 contains 13 residues. DNA for the CDR3: TGTGCCAGAGTACAGGGAGGCAACTATGGCTACACCTTC. As protein: CARVQGGNYGYTF.

The chain links TRBV28 to TRBJ2-3; TRBD2 matches at 13 bases. The germline gives CDR1 MDHEN, CDR2 SYDVKM. J was trimmed by 5 bases and V by 8 bases; bases with no gene match: 4. The CDR3 is 14 residues long. The CDR3 DNA reads as TGTGCCAGCTGGACTAGCGGGGGTGGAGATACGCAGTATTTT. Translation gives CASWTSGGGDTQYF. Looking up the rest from reference TRBV28 and TRBJ2-3 gives the full variable domain: DVKVTQSSRYLVKRTGEKVFLECVQDMDHENMFWYRQDPGLGLRLIYFSYDVKMKEKGDIPEGYSVSREKKERFSLILESASTNQTSMYLCASWTSGGGDTQYFGPGTRLTVL.

This clone has a handful of counts. The chain uses TRBV10-3 and TRBJ1-6; 8 bases line up with TRBD1. Germline V lookup: CDR1 ENHRY, CDR2 SYGVKD. With 5 bases clipped from V and 8 bases from J, the junction kept 8 bases outside the gene matches. The CDR3 consists of 15 residues. The CDR3 DNA is TGTGCCATCAGTAAAGGACAGGGACGGGATTCACCCCTCCACTTT. Translation gives CAISKGQGRDSPLHF.

The J gene is TRBJ1-2, the V gene TRBV11-2; D might be TRBD1 (5 bases). V was trimmed by 5 bases and J by 4 bases, leaving 14 bases between them. Germline-derived CDR1 and CDR2 are SGHAT and FQNNGV. CDR3 length equals 14 residues. The chain's CDR3 is CASSPAGTSYGYTF. CDR3 coding DNA: TGTGCCAGCAGCCCTGCCGGGACGAGCTATGGCTACACCTTC.

This rearrangement joins TRBV2 to TRBJ2-1; D uncertain. Germline lookup yields CDR1 SNHLY and CDR2 FYNNEI. V dropped 8 bases and J dropped 0 bases, with 2 bases sitting between them. The CDR3 is made up of 11 amino acids. The CDR3 loop is CASLSYNEQFF. The CDR3 nucleotides read TGTGCCAGCCTCTCCTACAATGAGCAGTTCTTC.

The count of this clone is one. The V and J genes are TRBV19 and TRBJ1-2, with 7 bases that match TRBD1. V trimming: 4 bases; J trimming: 7 bases; junction bases outside the gene matches: 9. The germline V gene has CDR1 LNHDA and CDR2 SQIVND (reference sequence). This CDR3 is 14 amino acids long. CDR3 sequence reads: CASSTLTGVVGYTF. CDR3 sequence (DNA): TGTGCCAGTAGTACTCTTACAGGGGTGGTTGGCTACACCTTC.

The chain couples TRBV6-2 or TRBV6-3 to TRBJ2-5; D possibly matches TRBD1 or TRBD2 (6 bases each). The CDR3 is made up of 13 amino acids. Trimming removed 5 bases from V and 5 bases from J, with 12 bases in between. Germline V gene sequence: CDR1 MNHEY, CDR2 SVGEGT. The CDR3 DNA reads TGTGCCAGCAGTCTCCAGGGGAGGGAGACCCAGTACTTC. It encodes CASSLQGRETQYF.

The V gene is TRBV7-2, the J gene TRBJ2-3; possible D gene TRBD1, 5 bases. The CDR3 loop spans 15 amino acids. Trimming took 1 base from V and 4 from J, leaving 12 bases between them. The germline V gene has CDR1 SGHTA and CDR2 FQGNSA. CDR3 DNA: TGTGCCAGCAGCTTAGTCACAGCAGGGTCAGATACGCAGTATTTT. Its translation is CASSLVTAGSDTQYF. Complete variable domain (other parts from reference TRBV7-2 and TRBJ2-3): GAGVSQSPSNKVTEKGKDVELRCDPISGHTALYWYRQSLGQGLEFLIYFQGNSAPDKSGLPSDRFSAERTGGSVSTLTIQRTQQEDSAVYLCASSLVTAGSDTQYFGPGTRLTVL.

The genes are TRBV12-3 or TRBV12-4 and TRBJ1-2; the match to TRBD1 covers 7 bases. Losses at the gene ends were 5 bases for V and 8 bases for J; bases not matched to a gene: 8. This CDR3 has 13 residues. As DNA, the CDR3 is TGTGCCAGCAGTAGAGACAGGGTAGGCGGCTACACCTTC. It translates to CASSRDRVGGYTF.

In its sample, this clone was seen a few times. This chain uses TRBV6-2 or TRBV6-3 with TRBJ2-7; D uncertain. Germline-derived CDR1 and CDR2 are MNHEY and SVGEGT. The CDR3 extends over 11 amino acids. V lost 5 bases, J lost 2 bases, and 4 bases lay in between. The CDR3 is CASSVTYEQYF. CDR3 sequence (DNA): TGTGCCAGCAGTGTGACCTACGAGCAGTACTTC.

The J gene is TRBJ1-1, the V gene TRBV2; D gene unclear. Trimming removed 6 bases at V and 7 bases at J, with 15 bases between. Looked up from germline, CDR1 is SNHLY and CDR2 is FYNNEI. The CDR3 sequence is 13 residues long. CDR3 amino acids: CASRGRVLSEAFF. The DNA of the CDR3 is TGTGCCAGCAGGGGGAGGGTTTTAAGTGAAGCTTTCTTT.

The CDR3 reads CASSTGLAGGLSTDTQYF. In DNA form, the CDR3 reads TGTGCCAGTAGTACGGGACTAGCGGGGGGACTTAGCACAGATACGCAGTATTTT. The V gene is TRBV19, the J gene TRBJ2-3; 15 bases agree with TRBD2. Germline CDR1 LNHDA, CDR2 SQIVND (reference sequence). This CDR3 spans 18 amino acids. V shed 4 bases, J shed 0 bases, and the junction held 5 bases outside the gene matches.